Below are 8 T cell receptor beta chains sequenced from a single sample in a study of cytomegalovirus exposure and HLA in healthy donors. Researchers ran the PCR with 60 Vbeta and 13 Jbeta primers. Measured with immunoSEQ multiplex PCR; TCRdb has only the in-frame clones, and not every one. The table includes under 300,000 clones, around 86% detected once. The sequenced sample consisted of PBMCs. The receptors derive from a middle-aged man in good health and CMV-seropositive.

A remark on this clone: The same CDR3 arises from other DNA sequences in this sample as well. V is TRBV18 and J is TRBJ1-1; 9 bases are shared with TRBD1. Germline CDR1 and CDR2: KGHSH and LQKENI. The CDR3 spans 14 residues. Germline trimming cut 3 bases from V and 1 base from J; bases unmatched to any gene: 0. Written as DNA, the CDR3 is TGTGCCAGCTCACCGGGACAGGGGAACACTGAAGCTTTCTTT. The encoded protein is CASSPGQGNTEAFF. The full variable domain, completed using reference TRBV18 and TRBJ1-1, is NAGVMQNPRHLVRRRGQEARLRCSPMKGHSHVYWYRQLPEEGLKFMVYLQKENIIDESGMPKERFSAEFPKEGPSILRIQQVVRGDSAAYFCASSPGQGNTEAFFGQGTRLTVV.

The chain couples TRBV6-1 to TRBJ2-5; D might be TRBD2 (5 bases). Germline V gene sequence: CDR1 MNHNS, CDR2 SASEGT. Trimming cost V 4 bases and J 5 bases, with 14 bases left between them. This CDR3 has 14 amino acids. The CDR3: CASSGHLRGETQYF. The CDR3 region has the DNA TGTGCCAGCAGTGGTCACCTTAGAGGGGAGACCCAGTACTTC.

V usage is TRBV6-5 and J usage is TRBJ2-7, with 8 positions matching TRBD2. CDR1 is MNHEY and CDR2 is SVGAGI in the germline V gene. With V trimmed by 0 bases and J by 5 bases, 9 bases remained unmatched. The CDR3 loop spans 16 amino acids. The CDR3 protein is CASSYSSSGGTHEQYF. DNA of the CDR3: TGTGCCAGCAGTTACTCGTCCAGCGGGGGTACCCACGAGCAGTACTTC.

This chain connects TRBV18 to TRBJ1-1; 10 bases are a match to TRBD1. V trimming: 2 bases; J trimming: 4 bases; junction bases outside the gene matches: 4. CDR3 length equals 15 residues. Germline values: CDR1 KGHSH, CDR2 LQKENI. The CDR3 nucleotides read TGTGCCAGCTCACCAATGACAGGGGGCTTCACTGAAGCTTTCTTT. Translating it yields CASSPMTGGFTEAFF.

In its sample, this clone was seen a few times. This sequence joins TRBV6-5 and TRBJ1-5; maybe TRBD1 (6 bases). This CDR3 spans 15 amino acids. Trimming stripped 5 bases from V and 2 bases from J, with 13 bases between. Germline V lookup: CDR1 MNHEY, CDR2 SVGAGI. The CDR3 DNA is TGTGCCAGCAGTGCGCAGGGGTCGGGCAATCAGCCCCAGCATTTT. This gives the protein CASSAQGSGNQPQHF.

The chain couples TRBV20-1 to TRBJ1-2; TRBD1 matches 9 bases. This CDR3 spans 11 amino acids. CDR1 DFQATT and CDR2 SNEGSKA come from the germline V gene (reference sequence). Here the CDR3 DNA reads TGCAGATCACAGGGGGCGCCTGGCTACACCTTC. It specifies CRSQGAPGYTF.

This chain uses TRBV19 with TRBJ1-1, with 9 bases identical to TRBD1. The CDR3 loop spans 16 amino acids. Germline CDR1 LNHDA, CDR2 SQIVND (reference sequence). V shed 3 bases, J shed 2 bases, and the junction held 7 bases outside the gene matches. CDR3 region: CASSIWGTGRNTEAFF. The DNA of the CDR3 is TGTGCCAGTAGTATTTGGGGGACAGGGCGAAACACTGAAGCTTTCTTT.

CDR3 sequence: CASSLRGFYNEQFF. DNA for the CDR3: TGTGCCAGCAGCTTGAGGGGGTTCTACAATGAGCAGTTCTTC. V gene TRBV5-6 combines with J gene TRBJ2-1; TRBD1 might be the D (6 bases). This CDR3 comprises 14 residues. V shed 1 base and J shed 3 bases, with 8 bases lying between them. Per germline, CDR1 SGHDT and CDR2 YYEEEE.